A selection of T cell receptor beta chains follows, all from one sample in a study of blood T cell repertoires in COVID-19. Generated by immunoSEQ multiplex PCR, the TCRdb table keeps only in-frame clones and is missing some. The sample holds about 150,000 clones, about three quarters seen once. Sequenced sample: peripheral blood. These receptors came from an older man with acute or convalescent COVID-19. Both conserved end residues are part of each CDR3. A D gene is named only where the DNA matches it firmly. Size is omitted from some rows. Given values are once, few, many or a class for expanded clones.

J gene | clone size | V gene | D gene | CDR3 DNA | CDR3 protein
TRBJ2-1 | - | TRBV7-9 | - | TGTGCCAGCAGCCTCTACTCCTTGAGCTCCTACAATGAGCAGTTCTTC | CASSLYSLSSYNEQFF
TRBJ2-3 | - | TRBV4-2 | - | TGTGCCAGCAGCCAAGATAGGGGGGGCAGCACAGATACGCAGTATTTT | CASSQDRGGSTDTQYF
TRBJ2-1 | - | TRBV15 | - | TGTGCCACCAGCAGAGATCAGGGCTCCTACAATGAGCAGTTCTTC | CATSRDQGSYNEQFF
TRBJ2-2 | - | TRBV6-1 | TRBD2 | TGTGCCAGCAGTGCCATGACTAGCGGGGGGCCCCCCACCGGGGAGCTGTTTTTT | CASSAMTSGGPPTGELFF
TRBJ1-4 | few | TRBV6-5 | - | TGTGCCAGCAGGGGGGGGGACTCCAATGAAAAACTGTTTTTT | CASRGGDSNEKLFF
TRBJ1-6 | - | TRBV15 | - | TGTGCCACCAGCAGAGATAGGGGAGGCTCCTATAATTCACCCCTCCACTTT | CATSRDRGGSYNSPLHF
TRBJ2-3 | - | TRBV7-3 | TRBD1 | TGTGCCAGCAGCCCGCGGACAGGGACGCCAGATACGCAGTATTTT | CASSPRTGTPDTQYF
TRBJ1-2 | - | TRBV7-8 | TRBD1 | TGTGCCAGCAGCTTAGAACAGGGGCCTGGATATGGCTACACCTTC | CASSLEQGPGYGYTF
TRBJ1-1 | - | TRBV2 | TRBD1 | TGTGCCAGCAGGCAAATAAACACAGGGGGCACTGAAGCTTTCTTT | CASRQINTGGTEAFF
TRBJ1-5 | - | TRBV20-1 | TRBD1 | TGCAGTGCTAGTCCCCCGGGACAGGGCCATCAGCCCCAGCATTTT | CSASPPGQGHQPQHF
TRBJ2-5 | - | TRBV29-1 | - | TGCAGCGTTGGGGGGCACCAGACCCAGTACTTC | CSVGGHQTQYF
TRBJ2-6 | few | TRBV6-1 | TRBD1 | TGTGCCAGCAGTGAAAGGACAGGGCAATCTGGGGCCAACGTCCTGACTTTC | CASSERTGQSGANVLTF
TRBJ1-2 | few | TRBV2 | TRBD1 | TGTGCCAGCAGTGACCCTACAGGGGGAAGAGGCTATGGCTACACCTTC | CASSDPTGGRGYGYTF
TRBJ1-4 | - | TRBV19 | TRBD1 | TGTGCCAGTACCACAGGGGGAACTAATGAAAAACTGTTTTTT | CASTTGGTNEKLFF
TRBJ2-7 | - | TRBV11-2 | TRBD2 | TGTGCCAGCAGCTCCACTAGCGGGGGCTACGAGCAGTACTTC | CASSSTSGGYEQYF
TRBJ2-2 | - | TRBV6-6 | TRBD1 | TGTGCCAGCAGCCGAACGTCGGGACAGGGGAGGGCCGGGGAGCTGTTTTTT | CASSRTSGQGRAGELFF
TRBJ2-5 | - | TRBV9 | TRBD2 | TGTGCCAGCAGCGTAGCTACGACGGGGGGGCTCGAGACCCAGTACTTC | CASSVATTGGLETQYF
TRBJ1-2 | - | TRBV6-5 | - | TGTGCCAGCACCCTAACAGGGAGAGGTGGCTACACCTTC | CASTLTGRGGYTF
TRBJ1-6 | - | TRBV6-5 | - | TGTGCCAGCAGTTACTCAGGACAGCATCTCTCACCCCTCCACTTT | CASSYSGQHLSPLHF
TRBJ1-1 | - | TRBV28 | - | TGTGCCAGCAGTTTAGGCGGGGGGGTGAACACTGAAGCTTTCTTT | CASSLGGGVNTEAFF
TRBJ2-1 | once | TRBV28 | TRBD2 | TGTGCCAGCAGTTTTCCGGGGGGATATTTGAATGAGCAGTTCTTC | CASSFPGGYLNEQFF
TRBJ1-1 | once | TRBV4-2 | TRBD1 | TGTGCCAGCAGCCAAGGGACAGGGTTGAACACTGAAGCTTTCTTT | CASSQGTGLNTEAFF
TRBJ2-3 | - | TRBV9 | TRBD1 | TGTGCCAGCAGCGAGGACAGGGGCACAGATACGCAGTATTTT | CASSEDRGTDTQYF
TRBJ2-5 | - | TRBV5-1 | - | TGCGCCAGCAGCCCGGCCCCGGGGGGCGGTGGGACCCAGTACTTC | CASSPAPGGGGTQYF
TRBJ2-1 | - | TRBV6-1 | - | TGTGCCAGCAGTGACAGGGGTCACAATGAGCAGTTCTTC | CASSDRGHNEQFF
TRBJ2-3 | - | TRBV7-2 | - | TGTGCCAGCAGCAGGACAGTTACTAGCACAGATACGCAGTATTTT | CASSRTVTSTDTQYF
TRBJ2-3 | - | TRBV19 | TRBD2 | TGTGCCAGTGCCCCGCTGGGACTAGCGGGGACAGATACGCAGTATTTT | CASAPLGLAGTDTQYF
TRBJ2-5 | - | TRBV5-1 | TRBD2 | TGCGCCAGCAGACGTTCCGCGGGGGGGTTTTTCGAGACCCAGTACTTC | CASRRSAGGFFETQYF
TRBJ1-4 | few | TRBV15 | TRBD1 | TGTGCCACCAGCAGGCCGACAGGGCCAAACCGATTT | CATSRPTGPNRF
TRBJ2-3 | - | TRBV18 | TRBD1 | TGTGCCAGCTCACCGGGACAGCACACAGATACGCAGTATTTT | CASSPGQHTDTQYF
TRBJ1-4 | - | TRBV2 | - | TGTGCCAGCAGACCCCAGGGGATCGGTAATGAAAAACTGTTTTTT | CASRPQGIGNEKLFF
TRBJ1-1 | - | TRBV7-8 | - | TGTGCCAGCACGGGTGCCGCGGGGACTGAAGCTTTCTTT | CASTGAAGTEAFF
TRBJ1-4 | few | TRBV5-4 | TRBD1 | TGTGCCAGCAGTGTGAAGGGGGCGGGTAATGAAAAACTGTTTTTT | CASSVKGAGNEKLFF
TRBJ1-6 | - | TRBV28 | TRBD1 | TGTGCCAGCAGCCCTGGACAGGGGACTTCACCCCTCCACTTT | CASSPGQGTSPLHF
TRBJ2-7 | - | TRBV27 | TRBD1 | TGTGCCAGCAGCCGACAGGGGGCCTCCTACGAGCAGTACTTC | CASSRQGASYEQYF
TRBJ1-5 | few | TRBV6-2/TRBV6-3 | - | TGTGCCAGCAGCCGTCTGGAGGGCAATCAGCCCCAGCATTTT | CASSRLEGNQPQHF
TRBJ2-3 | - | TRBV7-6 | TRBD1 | TGTGCCAGCAGCTCAAGAAGCTCAGGGGGCGCCGGCACAGATACGCAGTATTTT | CASSSRSSGGAGTDTQYF
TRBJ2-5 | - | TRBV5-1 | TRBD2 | TGCGCCAGCAGCCCAGTAGCGGGGCTTGGGGAGACCCAGTACTTC | CASSPVAGLGETQYF
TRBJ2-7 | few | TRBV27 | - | TGTGCCAGCAGTACCTTTGGGGCCGGCTACGAGCAGTACTTC | CASSTFGAGYEQYF
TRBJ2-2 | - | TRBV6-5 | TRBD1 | TGTGCCGTCCGGGACAGGGTCACCGGGGAGCTGTTTTTT | CAVRDRVTGELFF
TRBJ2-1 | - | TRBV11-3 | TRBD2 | TGTGCCAGCAGCTTAGGGACTAGCGGATACAATGAGCAGTTCTTC | CASSLGTSGYNEQFF
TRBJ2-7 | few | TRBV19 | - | TGTGCCAGTAGTATAACGGCCGCAGGGGGGCGCGAGCAGTACTTC | CASSITAAGGREQYF
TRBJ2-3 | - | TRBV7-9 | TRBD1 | TGTGCCAGCAGCTTGGGGATGGGACAGGGCACAGATACGCAGTATTTT | CASSLGMGQGTDTQYF
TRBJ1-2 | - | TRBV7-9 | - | TGTGCCAGCAGCTTAATAGTAGGGAGCTATGGCTACACCTTC | CASSLIVGSYGYTF
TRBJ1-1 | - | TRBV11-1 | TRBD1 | TGTGCCAGCAGCTTTAGCGGGACAGGGGGCCGGACTGAAGCTTTCTTT | CASSFSGTGGRTEAFF
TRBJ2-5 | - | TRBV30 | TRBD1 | TGTGCCTGGAGTGTAAGCCAACAGGGGCGCGGCGAGACCCAGTACTTC | CAWSVSQQGRGETQYF
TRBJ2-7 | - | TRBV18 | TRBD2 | TGTGCCAGCTCACCAGGCGGGGGGCCTTCCGAGCAGTACTTC | CASSPGGGPSEQYF
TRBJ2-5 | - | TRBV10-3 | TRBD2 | TGTGCCATCCGCGAGGGAGGGGAAGAGACCCAGTACTTC | CAIREGGEETQYF
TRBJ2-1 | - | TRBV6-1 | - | TGTGCCAGCACGGGGTCTGAGGTAGGTGAGCAGTTCTTC | CASTGSEVGEQFF
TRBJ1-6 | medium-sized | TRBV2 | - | TGTGCCAGCAGTGAAGTCCGGACACATAATTCACCCCTCCACTTT | CASSEVRTHNSPLHF
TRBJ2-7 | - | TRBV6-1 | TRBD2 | TGTGCCAGCAGTGAACAGACTAGCGGGGGGGCTGAGCAGTACTTC | CASSEQTSGGAEQYF
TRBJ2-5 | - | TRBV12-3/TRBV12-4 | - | TGTGCCAGCAGTTCGAACAGGTGGCAGACCCAGTACTTC | CASSSNRWQTQYF
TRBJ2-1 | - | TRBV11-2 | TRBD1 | TGTGCCAGCAGCTTAGGGACAGGGGCGGGTGGCCAAGAGCAGTTCTTC | CASSLGTGAGGQEQFF
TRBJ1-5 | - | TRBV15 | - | TGTGCCACCAGCTGGGGGCGGGAGCAGCCCCAGCATTTT | CATSWGREQPQHF
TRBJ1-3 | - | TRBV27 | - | TGTGCCAGCAGCCCCACAGAACCTGGAAACACCATATATTTT | CASSPTEPGNTIYF
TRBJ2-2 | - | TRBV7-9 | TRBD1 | TGTGCCAGCACCCAGGGGGTTAACACCGGGGAGCTGTTTTTT | CASTQGVNTGELFF
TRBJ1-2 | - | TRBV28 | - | TGTGCCAGCAGTAGCCGCTATGGCTACACCTTC | CASSSRYGYTF
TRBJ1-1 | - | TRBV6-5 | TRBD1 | TGTGCCAGCAGTCCCCGGGACAGGATGAACACTGAAGCTTTCTTT | CASSPRDRMNTEAFF